The clone carrying this TCR beta chain occurred once. Participant-reported clinical history was the basis for cohort assignment. The repertoire was sequenced with immunoSEQ multiplex PCR; TCRdb's copy has only in-frame clones and lacks some. Of approximately 200,000 clones listed, roughly 86% are singletons. The data are from a study of blood T cell repertoires in COVID-19. Study information: T cells, B-cell-depleted T cells, or PBMCs supplied cDNA or gDNA.

The V and J ends lost 0 bases and 5 bases, in that order; junction bases with no gene match: 4. Germline lookup yields CDR1 SGDLS and CDR2 YYNGEE. The CDR3 spans 14 residues. Sequences were obtained from PBMCs or T cells enriched from blood (not recorded which). The origin of this receptor is a woman aged 25 to 39 who had recovered from COVID-19. The J gene is TRBJ2-5, the V gene TRBV9; 7 bases are a match to TRBD2. CDR3 coding DNA: TGTGCCAGCAGCGTAGACGGGAGGAGCGAGACCCAGTACTTC. This translates into CASSVDGRSETQYF.